Listed here are 12 T cell receptor beta chains from one sample, sequenced in a study of blood T cell repertoires in COVID-19 (dated by TCRdb to the early 2020s). The library came from the immunoSEQ multiplex PCR assay. TCRdb obtained this table from immuneACCESS and retained in-frame rearrangements with V and J assigned. These tables miss some clones; where compared with another copy, unresolved V genes account for less than half of the shortfall, and the remainder is unexplained. The table for this sample lists under 500,000 clones; roughly nine tenths of them were counted only once. Roughly 2% of the sample rests with the top ten. The source material was PBMCs or T cells enriched from blood (not recorded which). These receptors were obtained from a woman younger than 35 with acute COVID-19.

The genes are TRBV12-1 and TRBJ1-6. TRBV12-1 is labeled a pseudogene. The CDR3 length is 15 residues. The CDR3: CASLYGPGVNSPLHF. The CDR3 DNA reads TGTGCCAGCCTATATGGTCCGGGGGTCAATTCACCCCTCCACTTT.

This clone was found a few times. This rearrangement joins TRBV7-2 to TRBJ2-7; a possible D gene is TRBD1 (5 bases). This CDR3 comprises 15 residues. CDR1 SGHTA and CDR2 FQGNSA come from the germline V gene. Between the trimmed V and J ends, which lost 5 bases and 1 base, there was a span of 15 bases. The CDR3 spells CASSAQAWGSYEQYF. As DNA, the CDR3 is TGTGCCAGCAGCGCACAGGCCTGGGGATCCTACGAGCAGTACTTC.

The chain carries TRBV9 and TRBJ1-6, with D possibly TRBD1 on 6 matching bases. Trimming took off 3 bases at V and 10 bases at J, with 17 bases between the two ends. Per the germline V gene, CDR1 is SGDLS and CDR2 is YYNGEE. The CDR3 runs 15 residues. CDR3 loop: CASSEGGDMSSPLHF. The CDR3 nucleotides are TGTGCCAGCAGCGAGGGGGGGGACATGAGCTCACCCCTCCACTTT.

The chain couples TRBV28 to TRBJ1-6, with TRBD1 matching over 7 bases. Germline trimming cut 5 bases from V and 5 bases from J; bases unmatched to any gene: 9. There are 16 residues in the CDR3. Per germline, CDR1 MDHEN and CDR2 SYDVKM. The DNA for the CDR3 is TGTGCCAGCAGTGGGGATGAACAGGGGAATAATTCACCCCTCCACTTT. It yields the protein CASSGDEQGNNSPLHF. Variable domain in full (rest from reference TRBV28 and TRBJ1-6): DVKVTQSSRYLVKRTGEKVFLECVQDMDHENMFWYRQDPGLGLRLIYFSYDVKMKEKGDIPEGYSVSREKKERFSLILESASTNQTSMYLCASSGDEQGNNSPLHFGNGTRLTVT.

This sequence joins TRBV28 and TRBJ1-2; 7 nucleotides line up with TRBD1. Germline lookup yields CDR1 MDHEN and CDR2 SYDVKM. CDR3 length: 14 amino acids. After removal of 1 base from V and 4 bases from J, the junction contained 3 bases not matched to a gene. CDR3 loop: CASSLSGQLYGYTF. CDR3 nucleotides: TGTGCCAGCAGTTTATCGGGACAGCTCTATGGCTACACCTTC.

The chain joins TRBV19 to TRBJ1-4; the match to TRBD1 covers 8 bases. V lost 5 bases, J lost 3 bases, and 5 bases stayed unmatched. In germline, CDR1 is LNHDA, CDR2 SQIVND (reference sequence). This CDR3 contains 15 residues. The CDR3 DNA reads TGTGCCAGTAGTCCGGGACAGGTAGCTAATGAAAAACTGTTTTTT. Translated, it gives CASSPGQVANEKLFF.

The chain employs TRBV5-6 and TRBJ2-7, with 7 bases identical to TRBD1. The ends lost 3 bases at V and 3 bases at J; junction bases unmatched: 6. The CDR3 contains 14 residues. CDR1 SGHDT and CDR2 YYEEEE come from the germline V gene. Here the CDR3 reads CASSWGQIRYEQYF. The CDR3, as DNA: TGTGCCAGCAGCTGGGGACAGATCCGCTACGAGCAGTACTTC.

The chain has TRBV24-1 and TRBJ2-5; tentatively, D is TRBD1 (6 bases). Trimming stripped 3 bases from V and 2 bases from J, with 12 bases between. This CDR3 comprises 15 residues. The germline V gene encodes CDR1 KGHDR and CDR2 SFDVKD. Here the CDR3 DNA reads TGTGCCACCAGTGATCCCTCGGGACATCAAGAGACCCAGTACTTC. The encoded protein is CATSDPSGHQETQYF.

This clone appeared a single time. The chain employs TRBV7-2 and TRBJ2-5; the D is unclear. The germline gives CDR1 SGHTA, CDR2 FQGNSA. The ends were cut back, 1 base at V and 5 bases at J, with 8 bases in the middle. The CDR3 has 13 amino acids. The CDR3 protein is CASSLVGAETQYF. The CDR3 nucleotides are TGTGCCAGCAGCTTAGTAGGAGCCGAGACCCAGTACTTC.

This rearrangement joins TRBV6-5 to TRBJ2-7; 8 bases line up with TRBD1. CDR1 is MNHEY and CDR2 is SVGAGI in the germline V gene. With 5 bases clipped from V and 5 bases from J, the junction kept 5 bases outside the gene matches. CDR3 length: 13 amino acids. The CDR3 bases are TGTGCCAGCAGTCAGGGGGCGAGCAACGAGCAGTACTTC. Protein: CASSQGASNEQYF.

A remark on this clone: This sample includes further DNA sequences coding for the same CDR3. V usage is TRBV27 and J usage is TRBJ2-7; D is uncertain. CDR1 is MNHEY, CDR2 SMNVEV, per germline (reference sequence). This CDR3 is built from 12 residues. The germline V and J ends were trimmed by 3 bases and 3 bases, with 6 bases remaining between them. This chain's CDR3 is CASSFSGYEQYF. CDR3 sequence (DNA): TGTGCCAGCAGTTTCTCGGGCTACGAGCAGTACTTC.

The chain is built from TRBV24-1 and TRBJ1-2, with D maybe TRBD1 (5 bases). This CDR3 contains 13 residues. Germline V gene lookup returns CDR1 KGHDR and CDR2 SFDVKD. V was shortened by 1 base and J by 8 bases, with 10 bases between the two germline ends. The CDR3 loop reads CATSDLDSSGYTF. CDR3 bases: TGTGCCACCAGTGATTTAGACAGTTCAGGCTACACCTTC.